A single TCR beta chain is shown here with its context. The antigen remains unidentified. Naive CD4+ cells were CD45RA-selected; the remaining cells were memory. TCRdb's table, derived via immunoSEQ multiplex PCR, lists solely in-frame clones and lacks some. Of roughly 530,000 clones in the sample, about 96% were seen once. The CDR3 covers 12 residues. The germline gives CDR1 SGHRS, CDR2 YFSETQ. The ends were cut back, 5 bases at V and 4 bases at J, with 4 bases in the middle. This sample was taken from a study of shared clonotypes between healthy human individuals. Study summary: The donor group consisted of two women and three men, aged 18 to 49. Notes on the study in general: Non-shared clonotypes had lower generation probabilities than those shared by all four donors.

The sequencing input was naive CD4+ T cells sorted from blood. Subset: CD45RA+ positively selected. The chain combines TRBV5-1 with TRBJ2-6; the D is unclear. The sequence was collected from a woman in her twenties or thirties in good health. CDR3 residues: CASSPGANVLTF. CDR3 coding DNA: TGCGCCAGCAGTCCGGGGGCCAACGTCCTGACTTTC.